This T cell receptor (beta chain) appears in the sequencing data of a study of T cell responses to AZD1222 COVID-19 vaccine. Turning to the study itself: Some second doses came at about 4 weeks and others at about 12 weeks; these were pooled.

The CDR3 sequence is 10 residues long. V was cut by 6 bases and J by 3 bases, with 3 bases left in between. Germline CDR1 and CDR2: SNHLY and FYNNEI. Study findings and constraints: At baseline, seropositivity was found in only six or seven AZD1222 recipients. Clonal diversity was possibly underestimated, and the donors were mostly white British, with more females. Across spike, vaccine-associated CD4 TCRs were found, dominant at 160-218 and 743-854.

This clone was counted once. As yet, its antigen is unknown. Other DNA sequences in this specimen translate into the identical CDR3. Only in-frame clones appear in the TCRdb table, and some are missing; sequencing was by immunoSEQ multiplex PCR. The sample lists 150,000 to 200,000 clones, approximately 93% occurring once. The sequences come from peripheral blood, collected on day 0 of AZD1222 vaccination. The receptor comes from an adult in good health. This chain links TRBV2 with TRBJ2-7, with D unresolved. CDR3 DNA: TGTGCCAGCAGGGGCTACGAGCAGTACTTC. Translated, it gives CASRGYEQYF.